The clone carrying this T cell receptor (beta chain) was observed a few times. The antigen remains unidentified. The record originates from a study of T-cell memory formation after mild COVID-19. Study context: There were largely donor-specific TCR clusters.

Study-level points and caveats: SARS-CoV-2 specificity was not confirmed for second-wave clones peaking on day 37. A subset of responding clones appeared in pre-infection memory, suggesting cross-reactive memory joined. Later expanders leaned CD4+, whereas clones that contracted between day 15 and 85 were balanced CD4/CD8.

The CDR3 is 12 amino acids. Germline-derived CDR1 and CDR2 are LGHNA and YNFKEQ. V was trimmed by 7 bases and J by 0 bases, leaving 7 bases between them. One entry per CDR3 protein, called by TCRdb with MiXCR from the 5' RACE reads. The repertoire has around 530,000 distinct CDR3 sequences, roughly 22% of them found once; the top ten carry 7.5% to 9.5%. The chain employs TRBV4-2 and TRBJ2-7; D remains ambiguous. Source material: PBMCs or a T cell subset sorted from them (not recorded which). This clonotype originated in an adult woman who had mild COVID-19 (a few samples of this study predate the infection). Cell type and time point are not known. This CDR3 reads CASKGNSYEQYF. The CDR3, as DNA: TGTGCCAGCAAGGGTAACTCCTACGAGCAGTACTTC.